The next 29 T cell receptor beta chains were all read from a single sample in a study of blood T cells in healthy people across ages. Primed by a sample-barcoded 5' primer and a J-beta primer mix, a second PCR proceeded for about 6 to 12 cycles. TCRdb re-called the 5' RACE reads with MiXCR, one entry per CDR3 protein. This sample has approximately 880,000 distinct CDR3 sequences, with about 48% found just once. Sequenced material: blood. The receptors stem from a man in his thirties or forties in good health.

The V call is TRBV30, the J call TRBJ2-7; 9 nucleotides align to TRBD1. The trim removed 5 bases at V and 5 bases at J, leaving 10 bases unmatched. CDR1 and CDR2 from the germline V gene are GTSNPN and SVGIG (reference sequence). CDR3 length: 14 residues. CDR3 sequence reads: CAWATGTGRNEQYF. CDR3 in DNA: TGTGCCTGGGCTACCGGGACAGGGAGGAACGAGCAGTACTTC.

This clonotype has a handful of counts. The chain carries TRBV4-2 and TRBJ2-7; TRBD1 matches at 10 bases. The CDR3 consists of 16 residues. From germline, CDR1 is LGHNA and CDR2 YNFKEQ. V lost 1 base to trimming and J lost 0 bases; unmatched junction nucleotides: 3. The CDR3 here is CASSQVGTGDSYEQYF. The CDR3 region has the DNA TGTGCCAGCAGCCAAGTCGGGACAGGGGACTCCTACGAGCAGTACTTC.

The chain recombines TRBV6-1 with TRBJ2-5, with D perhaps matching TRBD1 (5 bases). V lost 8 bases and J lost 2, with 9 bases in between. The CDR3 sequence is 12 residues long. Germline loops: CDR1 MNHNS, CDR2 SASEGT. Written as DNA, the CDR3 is TGTGCCAGCCGGTGGACACAAGAGACCCAGTACTTC. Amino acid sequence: CASRWTQETQYF.

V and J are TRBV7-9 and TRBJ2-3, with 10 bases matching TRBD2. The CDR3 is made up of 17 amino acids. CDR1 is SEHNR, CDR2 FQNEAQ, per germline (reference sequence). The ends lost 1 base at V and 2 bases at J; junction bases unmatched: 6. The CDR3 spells CASSLVGSGGHTDTQYF. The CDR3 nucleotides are TGTGCCAGCAGCTTAGTAGGTAGCGGGGGGCACACAGATACGCAGTATTTT. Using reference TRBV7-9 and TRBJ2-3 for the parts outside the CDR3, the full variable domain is DTGVSQNPRHKITKRGQNVTFRCDPISEHNRLYWYRQTLGQGPEFLTYFQNEAQLEKSRLLSDRFSAERPKGSFSTLEIQRTEQGDSAMYLCASSLVGSGGHTDTQYFGPGTRLTVL.

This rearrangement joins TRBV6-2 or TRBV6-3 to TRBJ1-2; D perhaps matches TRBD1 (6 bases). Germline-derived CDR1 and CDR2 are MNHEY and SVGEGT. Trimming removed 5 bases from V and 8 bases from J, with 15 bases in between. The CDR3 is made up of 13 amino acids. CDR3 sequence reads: CASSGQPNAGYTF. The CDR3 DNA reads TGTGCCAGCAGTGGACAGCCTAATGCGGGCTACACCTTC.

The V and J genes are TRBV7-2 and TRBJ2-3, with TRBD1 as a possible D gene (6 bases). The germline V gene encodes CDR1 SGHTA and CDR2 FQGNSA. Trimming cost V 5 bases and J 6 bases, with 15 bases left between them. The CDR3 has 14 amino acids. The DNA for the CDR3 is TGTGCCAGCAGCCCTCTTGGGCAGGGGGATACGCAGTATTTT. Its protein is CASSPLGQGDTQYF. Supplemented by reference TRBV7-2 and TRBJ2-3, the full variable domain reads GAGVSQSPSNKVTEKGKDVELRCDPISGHTALYWYRQSLGQGLEFLIYFQGNSAPDKSGLPSDRFSAERTGGSVSTLTIQRTQQEDSAVYLCASSPLGQGDTQYFGPGTRLTVL.

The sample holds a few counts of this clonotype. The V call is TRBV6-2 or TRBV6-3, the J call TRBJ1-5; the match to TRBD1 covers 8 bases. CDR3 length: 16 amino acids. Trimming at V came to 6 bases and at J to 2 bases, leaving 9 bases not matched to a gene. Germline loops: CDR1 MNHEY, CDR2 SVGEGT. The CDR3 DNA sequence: TGTGCCAGCAGCAGCCGACAGGGGCTGGGCAATCAGCCCCAGCATTTT. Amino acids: CASSSRQGLGNQPQHF.

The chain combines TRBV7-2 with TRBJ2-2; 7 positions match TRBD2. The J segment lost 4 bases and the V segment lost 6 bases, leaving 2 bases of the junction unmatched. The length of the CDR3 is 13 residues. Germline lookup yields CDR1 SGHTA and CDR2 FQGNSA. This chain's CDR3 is CASRGGVTGELFF. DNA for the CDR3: TGTGCCAGCAGGGGGGGGGTCACCGGGGAGCTGTTTTTT.

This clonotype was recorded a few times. The CDR3: CAISETPSGGVNTGELFF. In DNA form, the CDR3 reads TGTGCCATCAGTGAGACCCCTAGCGGGGGGGTGAACACCGGGGAGCTGTTTTTT. J is TRBJ2-2 and V is TRBV10-3; TRBD2 matches at 12 bases. The CDR3 has 18 amino acids. Trimming at V came to 2 bases and at J to 1 base, leaving 5 bases not matched to a gene. Germline CDR1 and CDR2: ENHRY and SYGVKD.

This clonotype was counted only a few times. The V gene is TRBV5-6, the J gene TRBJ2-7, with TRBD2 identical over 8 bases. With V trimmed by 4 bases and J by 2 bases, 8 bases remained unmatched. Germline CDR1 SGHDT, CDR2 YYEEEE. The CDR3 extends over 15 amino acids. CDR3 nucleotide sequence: TGTGCCAGCAGCCCTACCGGGACTAGAACCTACGAGCAGTACTTC. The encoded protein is CASSPTGTRTYEQYF.

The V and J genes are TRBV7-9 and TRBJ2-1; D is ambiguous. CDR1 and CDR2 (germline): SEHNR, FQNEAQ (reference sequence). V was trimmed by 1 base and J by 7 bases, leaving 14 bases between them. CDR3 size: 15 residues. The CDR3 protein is CASSLVRQARNEQFF. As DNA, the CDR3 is TGTGCCAGCAGCTTAGTGAGGCAGGCCCGGAATGAGCAGTTCTTC.

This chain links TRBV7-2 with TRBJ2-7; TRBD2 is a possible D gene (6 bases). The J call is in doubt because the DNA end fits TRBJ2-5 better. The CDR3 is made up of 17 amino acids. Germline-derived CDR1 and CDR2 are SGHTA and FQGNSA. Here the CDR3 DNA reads TGTGCCAGCAGCCAGGTGGGGGGTGGCGGGTTCAGGGAGACCCAGTACTTC. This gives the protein CASSQVGGGGFRETQYF.

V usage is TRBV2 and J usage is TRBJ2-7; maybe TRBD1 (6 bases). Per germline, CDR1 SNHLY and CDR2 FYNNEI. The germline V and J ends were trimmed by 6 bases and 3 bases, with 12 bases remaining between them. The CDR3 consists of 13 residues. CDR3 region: CASRDTDSYEQYF. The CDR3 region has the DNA TGTGCCAGCAGGGATACGGACAGCTACGAGCAGTACTTC.

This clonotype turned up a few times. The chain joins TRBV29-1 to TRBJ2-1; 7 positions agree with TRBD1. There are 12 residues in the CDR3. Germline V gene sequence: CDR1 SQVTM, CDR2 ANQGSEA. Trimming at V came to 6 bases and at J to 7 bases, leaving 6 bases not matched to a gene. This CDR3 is CSVTGVRNEQFF. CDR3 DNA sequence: TGCAGCGTAACAGGGGTGAGGAATGAGCAGTTCTTC.

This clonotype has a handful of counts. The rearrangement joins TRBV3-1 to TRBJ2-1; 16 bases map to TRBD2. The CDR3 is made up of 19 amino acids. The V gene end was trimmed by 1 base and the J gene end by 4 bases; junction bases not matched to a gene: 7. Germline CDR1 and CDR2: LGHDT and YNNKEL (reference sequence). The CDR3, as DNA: TGTGCCAGCAGCCAAGTTCTGGGACTAGCGGGGGGGTTGTACAATGAGCAGTTCTTC. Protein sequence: CASSQVLGLAGGLYNEQFF.

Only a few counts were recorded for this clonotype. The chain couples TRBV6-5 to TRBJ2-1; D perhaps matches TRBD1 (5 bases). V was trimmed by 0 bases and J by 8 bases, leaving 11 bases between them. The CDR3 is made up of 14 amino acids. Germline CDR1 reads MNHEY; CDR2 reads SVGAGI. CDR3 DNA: TGTGCCAGCAGTTACTCGGGATGGGGCGATGAGCAGTTCTTC. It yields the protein CASSYSGWGDEQFF.

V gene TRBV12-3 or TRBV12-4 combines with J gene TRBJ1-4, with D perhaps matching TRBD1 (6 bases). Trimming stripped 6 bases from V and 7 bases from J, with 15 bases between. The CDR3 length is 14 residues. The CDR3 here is CASSPTGFSEKLFF. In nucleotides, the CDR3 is TGTGCCAGCAGCCCCACAGGGTTTAGTGAAAAACTGTTTTTT.

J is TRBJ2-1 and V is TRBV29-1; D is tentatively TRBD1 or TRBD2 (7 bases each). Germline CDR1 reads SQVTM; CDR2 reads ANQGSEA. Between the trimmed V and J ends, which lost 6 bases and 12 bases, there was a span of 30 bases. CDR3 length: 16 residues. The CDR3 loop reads CSVISPGGGRRQGQFF. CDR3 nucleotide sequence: TGCAGCGTGATCTCACCCGGCGGGGGCAGAAGACAGGGGCAGTTCTTC.

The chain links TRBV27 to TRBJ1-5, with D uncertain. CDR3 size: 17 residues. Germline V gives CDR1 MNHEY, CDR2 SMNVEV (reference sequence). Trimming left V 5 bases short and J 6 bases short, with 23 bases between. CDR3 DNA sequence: TGTGCCAGCAGTACTCAGGCCGGAGGAGGATTCGGTCAGCCCCAGCATTTT. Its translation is CASSTQAGGGFGQPQHF.

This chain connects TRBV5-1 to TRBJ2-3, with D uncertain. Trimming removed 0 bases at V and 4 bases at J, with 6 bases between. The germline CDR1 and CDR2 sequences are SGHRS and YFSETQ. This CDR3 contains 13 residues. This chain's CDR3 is CASSLELPDTQYF. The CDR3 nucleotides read TGCGCCAGCAGCTTGGAACTCCCAGATACGCAGTATTTT. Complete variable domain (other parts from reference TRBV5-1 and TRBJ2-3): KAGVTQTPRYLIKTRGQQVTLSCSPISGHRSVSWYQQTPGQGLQFLFEYFSETQRNKGNFPGRFSGRQFSNSRSEMNVSTLELGDSALYLCASSLELPDTQYFGPGTRLTVL.

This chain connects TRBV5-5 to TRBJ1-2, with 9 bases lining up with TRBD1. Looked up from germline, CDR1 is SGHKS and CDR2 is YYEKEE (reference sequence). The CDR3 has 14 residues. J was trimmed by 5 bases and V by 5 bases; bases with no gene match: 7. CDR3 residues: CASSLTGGGYGYTF. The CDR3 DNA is TGTGCCAGCAGTTTAACAGGGGGCGGGTATGGCTACACCTTC.

DNA of the CDR3: TGTGCCAGCAGTTACTCCGGGACAGGGGGTTCCTACGAGCAGTACTTC. As protein: CASSYSGTGGSYEQYF. The chain has TRBV6-5 and TRBJ2-7; TRBD1 matches 11 bases. V dropped 0 bases and J dropped 1; count of bases not matched to a gene: 2. Germline CDR1 is MNHEY and CDR2 is SVGAGI. The CDR3 contains 16 residues.

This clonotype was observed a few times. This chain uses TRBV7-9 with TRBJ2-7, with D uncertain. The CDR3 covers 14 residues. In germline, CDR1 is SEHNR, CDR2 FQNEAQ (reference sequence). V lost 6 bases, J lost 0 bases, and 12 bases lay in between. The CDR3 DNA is TGTGCCAGCAGTTCGACTGAGAGCTCCTACGAGCAGTACTTC. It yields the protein CASSSTESSYEQYF.

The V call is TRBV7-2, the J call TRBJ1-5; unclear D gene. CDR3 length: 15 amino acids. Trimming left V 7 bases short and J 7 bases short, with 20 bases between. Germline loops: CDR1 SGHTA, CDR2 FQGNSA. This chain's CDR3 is CASTPGLGEGQPQHF. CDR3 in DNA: TGTGCCAGCACCCCCGGCTTGGGTGAAGGGCAGCCCCAGCATTTT.

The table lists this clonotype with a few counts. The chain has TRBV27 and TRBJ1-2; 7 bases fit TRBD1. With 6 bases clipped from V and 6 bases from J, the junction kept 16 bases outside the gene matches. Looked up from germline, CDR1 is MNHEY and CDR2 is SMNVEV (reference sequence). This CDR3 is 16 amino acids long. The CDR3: CASSSPGGGAANGYTF. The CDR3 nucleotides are TGTGCCAGCAGCTCCCCAGGGGGAGGAGCAGCGAATGGCTACACCTTC.

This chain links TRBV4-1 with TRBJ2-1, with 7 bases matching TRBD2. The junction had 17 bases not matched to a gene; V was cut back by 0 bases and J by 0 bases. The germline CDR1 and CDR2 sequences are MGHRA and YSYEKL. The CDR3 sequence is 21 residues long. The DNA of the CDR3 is TGCGCCAGCAGCCAAGACGAACATAGGGCTAGCGGCTCTAGCTCCTACAATGAGCAGTTCTTC. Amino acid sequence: CASSQDEHRASGSSSYNEQFF.

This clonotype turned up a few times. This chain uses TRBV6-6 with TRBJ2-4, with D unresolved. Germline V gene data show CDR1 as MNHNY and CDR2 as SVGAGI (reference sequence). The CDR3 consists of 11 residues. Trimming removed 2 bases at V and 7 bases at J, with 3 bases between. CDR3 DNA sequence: TGTGCCAGCAGTTACGGGAACATTCAGTACTTC. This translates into CASSYGNIQYF.

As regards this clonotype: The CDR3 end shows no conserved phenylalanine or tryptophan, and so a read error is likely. CDR3 region: CASSFSREDGYTL. The CDR3 nucleotides are TGTGCCAGCAGTTTCAGCAGGGAAGATGGCTACACCCTC. This rearrangement joins TRBV27 to TRBJ1-2; tentatively, D is TRBD1 (5 bases). Looked up from germline, CDR1 is MNHEY and CDR2 is SMNVEV (reference sequence). The CDR3 is 13 residues long. Trimming removed 3 bases from V and 6 bases from J, with 11 bases in between.

This CDR3 is CSAPPGGEETQYF. For the CDR3, the DNA is TGCAGTGCCCCCCCAGGGGGCGAGGAGACCCAGTACTTC. J is TRBJ2-5 and V is TRBV20-1, with 8 nucleotides matching TRBD1. Germline V CDR1 and CDR2: DFQATT, SNEGSKA (reference sequence). The CDR3 covers 13 residues. J was trimmed by 5 bases and V by 6 bases; bases with no gene match: 8.